This T cell receptor beta chain appears in the sequencing data of a study of cytomegalovirus exposure and HLA in healthy donors. General study results and limits: Cytomegalovirus-associated status was assigned to about 160 TCR beta chains.

V shed 1 base and J shed 7 bases, with 8 bases lying between them. The CDR3 has 13 residues. Germline V lookup: CDR1 LNHNV, CDR2 YYDKDF (reference sequence). A remark on this clone: Antigen: not known.

Profiled with immunoSEQ multiplex PCR; TCRdb holds only in-frame clones, not every one. The data contain 120,000 or so clones, less than 90% of them singletons. The source is a man between 18 and 35 years old in good health and CMV-seropositive. The rearrangement uses TRBV15 and TRBJ2-1; possibly TRBD1 for D (6 bases). Input material: PBMCs. The CDR3 region is CATSRATGNEQFF. Here the CDR3 DNA reads TGTGCCACCAGCAGAGCTACAGGGAATGAGCAGTTCTTC.